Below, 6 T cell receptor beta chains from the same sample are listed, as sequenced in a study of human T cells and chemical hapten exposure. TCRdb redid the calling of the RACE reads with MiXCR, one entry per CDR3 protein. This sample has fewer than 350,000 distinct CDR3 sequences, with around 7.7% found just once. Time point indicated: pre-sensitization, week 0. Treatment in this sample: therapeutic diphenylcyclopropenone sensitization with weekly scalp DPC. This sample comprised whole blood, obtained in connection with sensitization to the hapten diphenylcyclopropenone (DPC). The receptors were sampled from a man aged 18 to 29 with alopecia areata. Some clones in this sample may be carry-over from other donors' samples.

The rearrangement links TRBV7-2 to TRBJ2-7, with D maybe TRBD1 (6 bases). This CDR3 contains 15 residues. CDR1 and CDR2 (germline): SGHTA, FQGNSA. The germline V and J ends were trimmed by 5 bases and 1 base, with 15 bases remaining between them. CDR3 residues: CASSPTGGLSYEQYF. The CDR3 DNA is TGTGCCAGCAGCCCGACAGGCGGCCTATCCTACGAGCAGTACTTC.

The CDR3 DNA sequence: TGTGCCAGCAGTTACTCCCCAAGACTAGCGGCGCTCACCGGGGAGCTGTTTTTT. It translates to CASSYSPRLAALTGELFF. The genes are TRBV6-5 and TRBJ2-2, with 9 bases fitting TRBD2. V lost 0 bases to trimming and J lost 4 bases; unmatched junction nucleotides: 9. This CDR3 region has 18 residues. CDR1 and CDR2 from the germline V gene are MNHEY and SVGAGI.

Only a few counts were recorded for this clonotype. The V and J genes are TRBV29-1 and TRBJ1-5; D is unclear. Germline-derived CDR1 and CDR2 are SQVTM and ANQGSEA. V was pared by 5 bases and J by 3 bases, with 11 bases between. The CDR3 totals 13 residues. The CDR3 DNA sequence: TGCAGCGTTCAAGGGCAGTACAATCAGCCCCAGCATTTT. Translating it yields CSVQGQYNQPQHF.

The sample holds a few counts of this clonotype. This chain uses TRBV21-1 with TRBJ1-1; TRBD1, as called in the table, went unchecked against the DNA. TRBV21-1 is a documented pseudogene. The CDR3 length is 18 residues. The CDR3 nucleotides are TGTGCCAGGGATACCCGGTTAAGTTTGATGGGCCAGACTTTTGAAGCTTTCTTT. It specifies CARDTRLSLMGQTFEAFF.

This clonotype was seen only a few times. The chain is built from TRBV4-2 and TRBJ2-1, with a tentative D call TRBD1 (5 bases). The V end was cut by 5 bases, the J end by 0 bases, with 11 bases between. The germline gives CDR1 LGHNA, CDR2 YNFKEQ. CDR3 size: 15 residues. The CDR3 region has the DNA TGTGCCAGCAGCAAGGACAAGGACTCCTACAATGAGCAGTTCTTC. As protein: CASSKDKDSYNEQFF.

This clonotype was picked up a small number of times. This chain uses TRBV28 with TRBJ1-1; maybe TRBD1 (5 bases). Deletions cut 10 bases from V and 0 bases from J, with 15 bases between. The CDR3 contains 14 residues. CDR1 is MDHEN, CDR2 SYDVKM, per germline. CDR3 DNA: TGTGCCACCACGGGACTGCCAATGAACACTGAAGCTTTCTTT. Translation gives CATTGLPMNTEAFF. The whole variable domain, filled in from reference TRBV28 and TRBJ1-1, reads DVKVTQSSRYLVKRTGEKVFLECVQDMDHENMFWYRQDPGLGLRLIYFSYDVKMKEKGDIPEGYSVSREKKERFSLILESASTNQTSMYLCATTGLPMNTEAFFGQGTRLTVV.